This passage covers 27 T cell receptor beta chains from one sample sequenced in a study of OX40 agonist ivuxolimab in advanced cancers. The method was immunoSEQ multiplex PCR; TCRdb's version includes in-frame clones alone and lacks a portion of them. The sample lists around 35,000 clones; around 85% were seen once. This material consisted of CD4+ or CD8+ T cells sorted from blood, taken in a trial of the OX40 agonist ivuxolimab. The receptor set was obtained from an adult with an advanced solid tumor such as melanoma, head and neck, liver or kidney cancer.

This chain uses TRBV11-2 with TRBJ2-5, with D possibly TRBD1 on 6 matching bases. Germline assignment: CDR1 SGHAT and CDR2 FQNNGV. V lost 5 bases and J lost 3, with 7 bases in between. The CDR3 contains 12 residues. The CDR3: CASSPGEETQYF. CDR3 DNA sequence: TGTGCCAGCAGCCCAGGGGAAGAGACCCAGTACTTC.

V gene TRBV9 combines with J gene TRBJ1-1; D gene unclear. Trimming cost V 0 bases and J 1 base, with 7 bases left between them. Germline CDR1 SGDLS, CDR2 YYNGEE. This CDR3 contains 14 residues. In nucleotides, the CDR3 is TGTGCCAGCAGCGTAGAAGGCGGGAACACTGAAGCTTTCTTT. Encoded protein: CASSVEGGNTEAFF.

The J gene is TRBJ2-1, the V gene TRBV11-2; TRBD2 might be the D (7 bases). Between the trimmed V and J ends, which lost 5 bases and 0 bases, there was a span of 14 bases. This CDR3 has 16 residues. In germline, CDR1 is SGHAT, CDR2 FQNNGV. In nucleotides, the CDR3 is TGTGCCAGCAGCCCGAGGGGGGGCGGCTCCTACAATGAGCAGTTCTTC. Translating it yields CASSPRGGGSYNEQFF.

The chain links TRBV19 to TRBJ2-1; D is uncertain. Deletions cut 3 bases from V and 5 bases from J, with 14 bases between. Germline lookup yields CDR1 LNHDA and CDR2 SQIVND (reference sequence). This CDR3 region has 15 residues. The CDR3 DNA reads TGTGCCAGTAGTATTAGGATCATTAACAACAATGAGCAGTTCTTC. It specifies CASSIRIINNNEQFF. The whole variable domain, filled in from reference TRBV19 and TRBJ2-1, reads DGGITQSPKYLFRKEGQNVTLSCEQNLNHDAMYWYRQDPGQGLRLIYYSQIVNDFQKGDIAEGYSVSREKKESFPLTVTSAQKNPTAFYLCASSIRIINNNEQFFGPGTRLTVL.

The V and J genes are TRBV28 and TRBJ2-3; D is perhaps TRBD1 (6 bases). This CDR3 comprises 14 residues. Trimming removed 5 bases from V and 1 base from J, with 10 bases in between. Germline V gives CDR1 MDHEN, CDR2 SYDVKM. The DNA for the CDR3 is TGTGCCAGCAGTCAGGACAGTCGCACAGATACGCAGTATTTT. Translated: CASSQDSRTDTQYF.

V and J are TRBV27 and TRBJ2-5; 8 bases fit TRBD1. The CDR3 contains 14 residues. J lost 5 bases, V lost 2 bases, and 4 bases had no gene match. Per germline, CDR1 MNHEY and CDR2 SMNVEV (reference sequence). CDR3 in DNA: TGTGCCAGCAGTTTACGGACAGGGAGGGAGACCCAGTACTTC. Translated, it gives CASSLRTGRETQYF.

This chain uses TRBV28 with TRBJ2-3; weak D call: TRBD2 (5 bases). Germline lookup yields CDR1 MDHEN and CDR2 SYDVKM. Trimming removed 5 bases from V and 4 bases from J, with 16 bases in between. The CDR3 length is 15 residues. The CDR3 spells CASSPLPRRPDTQYF. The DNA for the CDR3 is TGTGCCAGCAGTCCGCTGCCGAGGAGGCCAGATACGCAGTATTTT.

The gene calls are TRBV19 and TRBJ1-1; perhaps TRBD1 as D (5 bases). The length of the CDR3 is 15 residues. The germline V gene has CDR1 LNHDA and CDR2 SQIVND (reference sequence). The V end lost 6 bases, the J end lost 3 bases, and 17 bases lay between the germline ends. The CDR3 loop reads CASSGTIIGDTEAFF. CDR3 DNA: TGTGCCAGTAGCGGGACGATAATTGGGGACACTGAAGCTTTCTTT.

The DNA of the CDR3 is TGTGCCAGTAGAGGAGGCTACACCTTC. This codes for CASRGGYTF. The chain joins TRBV19 to TRBJ1-2; no clear D. Looked up from germline, CDR1 is LNHDA and CDR2 is SQIVND (reference sequence). The CDR3 is 9 amino acids. The ends were cut back, 6 bases at V and 8 bases at J, with 4 bases in the middle. The full variable domain, in which reference TRBV19 and TRBJ1-2 provide the parts outside the CDR3, is DGGITQSPKYLFRKEGQNVTLSCEQNLNHDAMYWYRQDPGQGLRLIYYSQIVNDFQKGDIAEGYSVSREKKESFPLTVTSAQKNPTAFYLCASRGGYTFGSGTRLTVV.

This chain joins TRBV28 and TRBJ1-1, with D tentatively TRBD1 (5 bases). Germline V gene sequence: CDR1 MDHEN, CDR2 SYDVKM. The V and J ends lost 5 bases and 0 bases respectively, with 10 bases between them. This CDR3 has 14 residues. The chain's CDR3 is CASSPGPLNTEAFF. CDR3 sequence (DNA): TGTGCCAGCAGTCCGGGACCCCTGAACACTGAAGCTTTCTTT.

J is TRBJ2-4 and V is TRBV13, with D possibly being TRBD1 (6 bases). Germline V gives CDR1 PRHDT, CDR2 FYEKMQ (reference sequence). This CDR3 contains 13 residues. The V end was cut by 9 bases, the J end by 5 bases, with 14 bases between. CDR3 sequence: CASQTGDQNIQYF. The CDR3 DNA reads TGTGCCAGTCAGACAGGAGACCAAAACATTCAGTACTTC.

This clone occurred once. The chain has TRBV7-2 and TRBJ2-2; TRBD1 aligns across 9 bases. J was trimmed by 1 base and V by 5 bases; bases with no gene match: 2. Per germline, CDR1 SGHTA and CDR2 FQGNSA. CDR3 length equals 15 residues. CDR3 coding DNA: TGTGCCAGCAGCGAGGACAGGGGGAACACCGGGGAGCTGTTTTTT. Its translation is CASSEDRGNTGELFF.

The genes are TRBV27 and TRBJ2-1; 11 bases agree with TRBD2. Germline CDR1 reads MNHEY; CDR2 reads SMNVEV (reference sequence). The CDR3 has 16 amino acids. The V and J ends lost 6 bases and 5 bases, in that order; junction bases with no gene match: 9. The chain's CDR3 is CASSLLTSGMDNEQFF. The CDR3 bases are TGTGCCAGCAGCTTGTTGACTAGCGGGATGGACAATGAGCAGTTCTTC.

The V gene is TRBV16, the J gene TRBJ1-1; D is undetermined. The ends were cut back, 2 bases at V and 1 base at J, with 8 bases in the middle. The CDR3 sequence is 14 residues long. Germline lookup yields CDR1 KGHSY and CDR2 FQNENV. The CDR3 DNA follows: TGTGCCAGCAGCCAAAATCTAGAGAACACTGAAGCTTTCTTT. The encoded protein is CASSQNLENTEAFF.

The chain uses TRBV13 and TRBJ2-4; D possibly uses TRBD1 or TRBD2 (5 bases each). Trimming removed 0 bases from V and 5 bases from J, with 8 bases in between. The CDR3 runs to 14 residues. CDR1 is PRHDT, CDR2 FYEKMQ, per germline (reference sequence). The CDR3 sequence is CASSLGGGQNIQYF. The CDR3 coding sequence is TGTGCCAGCAGCTTAGGTGGGGGTCAAAACATTCAGTACTTC.

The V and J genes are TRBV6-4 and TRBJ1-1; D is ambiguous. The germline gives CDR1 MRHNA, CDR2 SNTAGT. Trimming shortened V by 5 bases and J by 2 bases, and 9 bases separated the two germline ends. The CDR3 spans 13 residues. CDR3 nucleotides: TGTGCCAGCAGTAGCACAGAAAACACTGAAGCTTTCTTT. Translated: CASSSTENTEAFF.

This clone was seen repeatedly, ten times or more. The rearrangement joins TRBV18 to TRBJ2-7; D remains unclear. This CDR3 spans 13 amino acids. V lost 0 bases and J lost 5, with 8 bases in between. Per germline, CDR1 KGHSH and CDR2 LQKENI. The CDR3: CASSPPNSHEQYF. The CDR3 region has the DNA TGTGCCAGCTCACCACCGAACAGCCACGAGCAGTACTTC.

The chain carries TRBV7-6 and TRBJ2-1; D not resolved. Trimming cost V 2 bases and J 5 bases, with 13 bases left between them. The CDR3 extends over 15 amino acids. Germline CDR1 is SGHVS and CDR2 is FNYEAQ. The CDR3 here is CASSLTLEPNNEQFF. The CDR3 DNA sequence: TGTGCCAGCAGCTTAACGCTAGAACCCAACAATGAGCAGTTCTTC.

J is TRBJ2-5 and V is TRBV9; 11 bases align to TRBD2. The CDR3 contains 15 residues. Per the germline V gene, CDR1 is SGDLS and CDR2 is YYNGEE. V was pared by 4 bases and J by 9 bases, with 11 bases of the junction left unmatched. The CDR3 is CASSTGTSGLGAQYF. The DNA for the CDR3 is TGTGCCAGCAGCACCGGGACTAGCGGCCTGGGGGCCCAGTACTTC.

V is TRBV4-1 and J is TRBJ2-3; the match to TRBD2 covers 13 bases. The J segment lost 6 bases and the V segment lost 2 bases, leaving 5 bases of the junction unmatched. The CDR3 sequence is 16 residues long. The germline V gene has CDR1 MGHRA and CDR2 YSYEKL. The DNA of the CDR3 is TGCGCCAGCAGCCAACGTCCGGGACTAGCGGGGGATACGCAGTATTTT. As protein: CASSQRPGLAGDTQYF.

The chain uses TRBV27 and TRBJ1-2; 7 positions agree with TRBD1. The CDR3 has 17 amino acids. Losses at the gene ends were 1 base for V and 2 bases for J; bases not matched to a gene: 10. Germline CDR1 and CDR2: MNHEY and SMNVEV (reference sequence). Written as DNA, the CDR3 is TGTGCCAGCAGTTTATATTCAAAGGGAGGGGGCAACTATGGCTACACCTTC. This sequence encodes CASSLYSKGGGNYGYTF.

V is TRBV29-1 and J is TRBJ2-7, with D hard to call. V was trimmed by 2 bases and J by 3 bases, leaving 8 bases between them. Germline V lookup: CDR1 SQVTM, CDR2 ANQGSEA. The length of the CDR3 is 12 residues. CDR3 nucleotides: TGCAGCGTTGAAATAGCCGACTACGAGCAGTACTTC. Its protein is CSVEIADYEQYF.

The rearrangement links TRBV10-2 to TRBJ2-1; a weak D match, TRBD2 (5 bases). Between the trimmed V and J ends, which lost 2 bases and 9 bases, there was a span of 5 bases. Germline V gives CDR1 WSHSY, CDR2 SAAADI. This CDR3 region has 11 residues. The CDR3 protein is CASSEGGEQFF. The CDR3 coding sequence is TGCGCCAGCAGTGAGGGAGGTGAGCAGTTCTTC.

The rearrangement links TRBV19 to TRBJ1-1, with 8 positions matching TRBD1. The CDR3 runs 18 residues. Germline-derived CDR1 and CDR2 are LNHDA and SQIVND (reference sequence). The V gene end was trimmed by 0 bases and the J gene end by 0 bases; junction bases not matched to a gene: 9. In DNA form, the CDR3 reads TGTGCCAGTAGTATAGACCTTCCCGGGACAGGTTTGAACACTGAAGCTTTCTTT. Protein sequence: CASSIDLPGTGLNTEAFF. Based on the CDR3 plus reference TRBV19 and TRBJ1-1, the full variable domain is DGGITQSPKYLFRKEGQNVTLSCEQNLNHDAMYWYRQDPGQGLRLIYYSQIVNDFQKGDIAEGYSVSREKKESFPLTVTSAQKNPTAFYLCASSIDLPGTGLNTEAFFGQGTRLTVV.

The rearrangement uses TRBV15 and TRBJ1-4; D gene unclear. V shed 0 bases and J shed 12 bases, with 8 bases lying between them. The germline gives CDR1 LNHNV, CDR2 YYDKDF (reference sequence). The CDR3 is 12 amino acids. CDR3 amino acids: CATSRDSWELFF. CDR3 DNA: TGTGCCACCAGCAGAGATAGTTGGGAACTGTTTTTT.

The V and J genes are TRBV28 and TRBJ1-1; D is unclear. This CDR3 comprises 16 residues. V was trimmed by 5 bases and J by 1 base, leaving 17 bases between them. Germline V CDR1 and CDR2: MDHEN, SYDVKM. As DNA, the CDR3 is TGTGCCAGCAGTCCTGCCCCCTCAGAACGGAACACTGAAGCTTTCTTT. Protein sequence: CASSPAPSERNTEAFF.

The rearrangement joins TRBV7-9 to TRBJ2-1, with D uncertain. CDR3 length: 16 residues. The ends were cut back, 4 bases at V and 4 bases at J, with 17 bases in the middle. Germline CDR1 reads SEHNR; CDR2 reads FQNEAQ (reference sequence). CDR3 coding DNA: TGTGCCAGCAGCTCCACGTACGAGATCGGTTACAATGAGCAGTTCTTC. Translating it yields CASSSTYEIGYNEQFF.